What follows are 20 T cell receptor beta chains derived from one specimen sequenced in a study of T cell responses to AZD1222 COVID-19 vaccine. The data were produced by immunoSEQ multiplex PCR, yet TCRdb's version contains in-frame clones alone and is incomplete. Among some 110,000 clones listed, 70% to 90% were seen once. The starting material was peripheral blood, obtained on day 0 of AZD1222 vaccination. These receptors all stem from an adult in good health.

The gene calls are TRBV5-4 and TRBJ2-3; TRBD2 agrees at 8 bases. Germline CDR1 SGHNT, CDR2 YYREEE (reference sequence). The length of the CDR3 is 15 residues. V gave up 5 bases and J gave up 3 bases; unmatched junction bases: 8. Written as DNA, the CDR3 is TGTGCCAGCAGATCCGCACGGGAGGGTACAGATACGCAGTATTTT. Protein sequence: CASRSAREGTDTQYF.

The rearrangement links TRBV29-1 to TRBJ1-5, with D possibly TRBD1 on 5 matching bases. This CDR3 has 14 residues. Germline lookup yields CDR1 SQVTM and CDR2 ANQGSEA. Trimming stripped 4 bases from V and 1 base from J, with 11 bases between. The CDR3 sequence is CSVGDGGSNQPQHF. The CDR3 region has the DNA TGCAGCGTTGGTGACGGGGGGAGCAATCAGCCCCAGCATTTT.

The count of this clone is one. This chain joins TRBV18 and TRBJ1-1, with D possibly matching TRBD1 (6 bases). The length of the CDR3 is 14 residues. Germline loops: CDR1 KGHSH, CDR2 LQKENI. V was cut by 0 bases and J by 5 bases, with 10 bases left in between. The CDR3 protein is CASSPPGGRTEAFF. The DNA for the CDR3 is TGTGCCAGCTCACCACCGGGGGGGCGGACTGAAGCTTTCTTT.

The rearrangement uses TRBV27 and TRBJ2-1; TRBD2 is a possible D gene (6 bases). The germline V and J ends were trimmed by 6 bases and 10 bases, with 22 bases remaining between them. The germline V gene has CDR1 MNHEY and CDR2 SMNVEV (reference sequence). The CDR3 length is 15 residues. This CDR3 is CASSYPGLPRGEQFF. In DNA form, the CDR3 reads TGTGCCAGCAGCTACCCGGGACTTCCTCGGGGAGAGCAGTTCTTC.

The chain is built from TRBV13 and TRBJ1-5; 7 positions match TRBD1. Germline-derived CDR1 and CDR2 are PRHDT and FYEKMQ (reference sequence). Trimming cost V 5 bases and J 5 bases; bases outside gene matches: 3. There are 13 residues in the CDR3. The CDR3 sequence: CASSLGTDQPQHF. CDR3 bases: TGTGCCAGCAGCCTGGGGACAGATCAGCCCCAGCATTTT.

The chain has TRBV5-4 and TRBJ2-2, with D possibly being TRBD1 (5 bases). The ends were cut back, 4 bases at V and 0 bases at J, with 10 bases in the middle. CDR1 is SGHNT and CDR2 is YYREEE in the germline V gene (reference sequence). The CDR3 spans 15 residues. CDR3 bases: TGTGCCAGCAGCCCCCAGGGTTCGAACACCGGGGAGCTGTTTTTT. Its protein is CASSPQGSNTGELFF.

This sequence joins TRBV5-1 and TRBJ2-1; TRBD1 agrees at 10 bases. Losses at the gene ends were 4 bases for V and 8 bases for J; bases not matched to a gene: 9. This CDR3 has 15 amino acids. Germline CDR1 SGHRS, CDR2 YFSETQ. In DNA form, the CDR3 reads TGCGCCAGCAGCCTGACGGGACAGGGGTTCGATGAGCAGTTCTTC. Protein: CASSLTGQGFDEQFF.

J is TRBJ2-5 and V is TRBV7-9; D tentatively fits TRBD1 or TRBD2 (6 bases each). The length of the CDR3 is 15 residues. The V end lost 2 bases, the J end lost 5 bases, and 15 bases lay between the germline ends. CDR1 is SEHNR and CDR2 is FQNEAQ in the germline V gene (reference sequence). The chain's CDR3 is CASSLPQGGWETQYF. In nucleotides, the CDR3 is TGTGCCAGCAGCTTACCACAGGGAGGATGGGAGACCCAGTACTTC.

The CDR3 region is CASSQGLAGGAGELFF. Written as DNA, the CDR3 is TGTGCCAGCAGTCAGGGACTAGCGGGAGGGGCCGGGGAGCTGTTTTTT. The rearrangement uses TRBV28 and TRBJ2-2; 16 bases are shared with TRBD2. This CDR3 comprises 16 residues. CDR1 and CDR2 (germline): MDHEN, SYDVKM. V shed 5 bases, J shed 6 bases, and the junction held 3 bases outside the gene matches.

The chain combines TRBV18 with TRBJ1-2, with D possibly TRBD1 on 6 matching bases. CDR3 length: 15 amino acids. The V and J ends lost 5 bases and 6 bases respectively, with 19 bases between them. Germline values: CDR1 KGHSH, CDR2 LQKENI. This CDR3 is CASSMRGADLHGYTF. CDR3 coding DNA: TGTGCCAGCTCAATGCGGGGGGCCGACCTCCATGGCTACACCTTC.

The DNA of the CDR3 is TGTGCCAGCAGCCAAGATCTGAACAGGGATTACGAGCAGTACTTC. Its translation: CASSQDLNRDYEQYF. The chain recombines TRBV4-2 with TRBJ2-7, with D perhaps matching TRBD1 (6 bases). In germline, CDR1 is LGHNA, CDR2 YNFKEQ. The CDR3 is 15 residues long. V lost 0 bases to trimming and J lost 4 bases, with 13 bases between them.

This sequence joins TRBV20-1 and TRBJ1-1; no firm D call. Trimming cost V 6 bases and J 0 bases, with 11 bases left between them. The CDR3 totals 13 residues. Germline values: CDR1 DFQATT, CDR2 SNEGSKA (reference sequence). CDR3 residues: CSASGRLNTEAFF. The CDR3 DNA follows: TGCAGTGCAAGTGGCAGACTGAACACTGAAGCTTTCTTT.

The rearrangement uses TRBV15 and TRBJ1-1, with D hard to call. Trimming left V 5 bases short and J 4 bases short, with 17 bases between. Germline-derived CDR1 and CDR2 are LNHNV and YYDKDF (reference sequence). This CDR3 has 15 amino acids. CDR3 DNA: TGTGCCACCAGCCGACCCGCATCGGATGTCACTGAAGCTTTCTTT. It translates to CATSRPASDVTEAFF.

This CDR3 reads CASSNRQGGVAFF. The CDR3 DNA is TGTGCCAGCAGCAATAGACAGGGCGGGGTTGCTTTCTTT. The rearrangement links TRBV7-3 to TRBJ1-1, with 7 bases that match TRBD1. V dropped 5 bases and J dropped 11; count of bases not matched to a gene: 11. There are 13 residues in the CDR3. Germline assignment: CDR1 SGHTA and CDR2 FQGTGA. Complete variable domain (other parts from reference TRBV7-3 and TRBJ1-1): GAGVSQTPSNKVTEKGKYVELRCDPISGHTALYWYRQSLGQGPEFLIYFQGTGAADDSGLPNDRFFAVRPEGSVSTLKIQRTERGDSAVYLCASSNRQGGVAFFGQGTRLTVV.

V and J are TRBV29-1 and TRBJ1-2; D perhaps matches TRBD1 (6 bases). Germline CDR1 SQVTM, CDR2 ANQGSEA. The CDR3 totals 11 residues. Trimming took off 7 bases at V and 7 bases at J, with 13 bases between the two ends. The CDR3 here is CSARGFSGYTF. The CDR3 DNA reads as TGCAGCGCGAGGGGGTTTTCTGGCTACACCTTC. Complete variable domain (other parts from reference TRBV29-1 and TRBJ1-2): SAVISQKPSRDICQRGTSLTIQCQVDSQVTMMFWYRQQPGQSLTLIATANQGSEATYESGFVIDKFPISRPNLTFSTLTVSNMSPEDSSIYLCSARGFSGYTFGSGTRLTVV.

This chain uses TRBV6-1 with TRBJ2-3; D is unclear. V lost 6 bases, J lost 6 bases, and 16 bases lay in between. The CDR3 is 14 amino acids. Germline V gene sequence: CDR1 MNHNS, CDR2 SASEGT. The CDR3 DNA reads as TGTGCCAGCAGGATACAGACCGGAGTGGATACGCAGTATTTT. Protein product: CASRIQTGVDTQYF.

The chain combines TRBV3-1 (or the pseudogene TRBV3-2) with TRBJ1-6, with a tentative D call TRBD1 (5 bases). Germline CDR1 and CDR2: LGHDT and YNNKEL (reference sequence). The length of the CDR3 is 13 residues. Trimming pared 1 base from V and 7 bases from J, leaving 5 bases between. The CDR3 DNA reads as TGTGCCAGCAGCCAAGGGGGCAATTCACCCCTCCACTTT. It encodes CASSQGGNSPLHF.

V is TRBV3-1 (or the pseudogene TRBV3-2) and J is TRBJ1-5; TRBD1 agrees at 7 bases. CDR3 length: 17 residues. The germline V gene encodes CDR1 LGHDT and CDR2 YNNKEL (reference sequence). V trimming: 1 base; J trimming: 1 base; junction bases outside the gene matches: 7. CDR3 sequence (DNA): TGTGCCAGCAGCCAAGCTGGGACAGACCTAAGCAATCAGCCCCAGCATTTT. Its translation: CASSQAGTDLSNQPQHF.

This clone appeared once. V is TRBV27 and J is TRBJ2-7; a possible D gene is TRBD1 (5 bases). This CDR3 region has 13 residues. V lost 2 bases to trimming and J lost 1 base, with 6 bases between them. Per the germline V gene, CDR1 is MNHEY and CDR2 is SMNVEV (reference sequence). The CDR3, as DNA: TGTGCCAGCAGTTTAGCAGGGTCCTACGAGCAGTACTTC. Translation gives CASSLAGSYEQYF.

This clone was seen repeatedly, ten times or more. J is TRBJ1-2 and V is TRBV27; D ambiguous. Germline loops: CDR1 MNHEY, CDR2 SMNVEV (reference sequence). This CDR3 is built from 12 residues. V was cut by 10 bases and J by 8 bases, with 17 bases left in between. The CDR3 sequence: CATGSPTGGYTF. Here the CDR3 DNA reads TGTGCCACCGGATCCCCCACCGGGGGCTACACCTTC.